This T cell receptor beta chain was retrieved from a study of blood T cell repertoires in COVID-19 (dated by TCRdb to between 2020 and 2021). About the investigation overall: Collaborator samples came from the United States, Italy and Spain and covered acute and convalescent phases of COVID-19. The material from the prospective study consisted of cDNA or gDNA derived from T cells, B-cell-depleted T cells, or PBMCs. Where available, HLA class I and class II types were taken from metadata supplied by the sample provider and were not determined by assay-based typing. The sample metadata nearly always contained a de-identified subject ID, COVID-19 status, age in years and sex. Deeply sampled blood TCRbeta repertoires from subjects exposed to, actively infected with, or recovered from COVID-19 were included in the dataset. The repertoires were made available in a free public database intended to serve as a resource for research on the immune response to SARS-CoV-2. Samples came from the ongoing ImmuneRACE study (first 160 participants) plus 1,254 subjects from 6 global collaborators. The study at large found these results: The amount of clinical and demographic metadata varied by source and participant and was provided uncurated.

As concerns this clone: It lacks a known antigen. Base qualities are not at hand, and no much larger clone is one base apart.

TCRbeta CDR3 regions were amplified from genomic DNA by means of the immunoSEQ Assay, a bias-controlled multiplex PCR. The source study handled its data this way. Within the assay, amplification of reference gene primers was used to estimate how many nucleated cells each sample contained. Sequence reads were collapsed and filtered to measure the absolute abundance of every unique TCRbeta CDR3 rearrangement. For each sample, productive Simpson clonality was calculated as the square root of Simpson's diversity index across productive rearrangements. TCRdb limited this immuneACCESS table to in-frame rearrangements with V and J called. A share of clones is missing; checked studies link under half to unresolved V genes, and the rest is unexplained. V and J calls and clone size are copied from that table; D and trimming were computed from the DNA. This sample has 200,000 to 300,000 clones in its table, and nearly 90% of those were observed once. Roughly 0.8% of the sample is in the top ten clones.

Each collaborating institution followed its own protocols to collect whole blood in K2EDTA tubes. For TCRbeta analysis, collaborators shipped samples in one of three forms: frozen whole blood, isolated PBMCs, or DNA extracted from either of those sample types. The CDR3 runs 13 amino acids, cysteine and phenylalanine included. Solely the CDR3 DNA is kept, with 39 bases framed from the first base. The CDR1 and CDR2 encoded by the germline V gene are KGHDR and SFDVKD. V was cut back by 5 bases and J by 0 bases, leaving a gap of 3 bases between them. The sequenced material came from peripheral blood. The sequence came from a woman in her 30s with acute or convalescent COVID-19. The chain was built from TRBV24-1 and TRBJ2-2; no D gene is confidently identified. The sequence in DNA is TGTGCCACCAGTGTAGCGAACACCGGGGAGCTGTTTTTT. This encodes CATSVANTGELFF.